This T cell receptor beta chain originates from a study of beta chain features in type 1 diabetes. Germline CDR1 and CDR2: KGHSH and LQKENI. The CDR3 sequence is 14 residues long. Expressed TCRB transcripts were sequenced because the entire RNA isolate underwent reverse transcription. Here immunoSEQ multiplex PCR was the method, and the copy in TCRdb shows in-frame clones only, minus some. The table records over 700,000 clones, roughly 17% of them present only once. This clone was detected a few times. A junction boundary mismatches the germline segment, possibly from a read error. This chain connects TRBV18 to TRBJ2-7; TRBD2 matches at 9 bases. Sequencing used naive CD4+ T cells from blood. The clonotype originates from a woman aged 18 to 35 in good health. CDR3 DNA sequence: TGTGCCACCTCAGGGACTAGCCCTTCCTACGAGCAGTACTTC. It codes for CATSGTSPSYEQYF. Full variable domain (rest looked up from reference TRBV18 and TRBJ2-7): NAGVMQNPRHLVRRRGQEARLRCSPMKGHSHVYWYRQLPEEGLKFMVYLQKENIIDESGMPKERFSAEFPKEGPSILRIQQVVRGDSAAYFCATSGTSPSYEQYFGPGTRLTVT.